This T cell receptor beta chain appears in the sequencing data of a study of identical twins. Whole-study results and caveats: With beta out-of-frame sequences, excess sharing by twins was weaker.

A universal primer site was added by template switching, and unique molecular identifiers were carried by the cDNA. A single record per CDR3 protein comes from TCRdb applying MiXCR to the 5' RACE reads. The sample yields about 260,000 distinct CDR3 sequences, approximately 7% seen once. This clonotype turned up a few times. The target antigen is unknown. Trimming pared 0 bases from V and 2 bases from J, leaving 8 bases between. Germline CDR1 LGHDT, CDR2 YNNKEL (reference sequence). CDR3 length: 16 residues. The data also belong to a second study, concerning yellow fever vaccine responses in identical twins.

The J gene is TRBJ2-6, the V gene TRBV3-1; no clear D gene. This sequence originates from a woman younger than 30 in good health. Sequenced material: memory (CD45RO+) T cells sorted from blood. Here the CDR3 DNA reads TGTGCCAGCAGCCAAGACAAGGGTACTGGGGCCAACGTCCTGACTTTC. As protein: CASSQDKGTGANVLTF.